Below are 27 T cell receptor beta chains sequenced from a single sample in a study of Graves' ophthalmopathy and Graves' hyperthyroidism. Researchers took RNA transcripts and amplified TCR beta CDR3 regions from them. An opening RT-PCR round employed HTBI primers and preceded a second-round multiplex PCR. TCRdb recomputed calls from the multiplex PCR reads with MiXCR, one row per CDR3 protein. The sample consists of around 400,000 distinct CDR3 sequences, approximately 20% of them appearing once. Material: peripheral blood. The receptors here all came from a woman between 18 and 29 years old with Graves' ophthalmopathy.

The chain has TRBV28 and TRBJ1-6; 8 bases agree with TRBD1. With 5 bases clipped from V and 15 bases from J, the junction kept 9 bases outside the gene matches. From germline, CDR1 is MDHEN and CDR2 SYDVKM. This CDR3 is built from 13 residues. CDR3 sequence: CASSQPGQVLLHF. Here the CDR3 DNA reads TGTGCCAGCAGTCAACCGGGACAGGTTCTCCTCCACTTT.

V gene TRBV28 combines with J gene TRBJ2-5, with TRBD1 as a possible D gene (6 bases). The CDR3 runs to 14 residues. Germline assignment: CDR1 MDHEN and CDR2 SYDVKM. Trimming cost V 5 bases and J 1 base, with 11 bases left between them. DNA of the CDR3: TGTGCCAGCAGTGCTACAGGGACCCAAGAGACCCAGTACTTC. This translates into CASSATGTQETQYF.

This clonotype was seen many times. The V call is TRBV6-2 or TRBV6-3, the J call TRBJ1-5; unclear D gene. Germline CDR1 and CDR2: MNHEY and SVGEGT. This CDR3 comprises 14 residues. V was pared by 2 bases and J by 5 bases, with 10 bases between. The CDR3 DNA sequence: TGTGCCAGCAGTTACGATGGGAGGGATCAGCCCCAGCATTTT. Translating gives CASSYDGRDQPQHF.

This clonotype has at least ten counts. This rearrangement joins TRBV29-1 to TRBJ1-1; no clear D. CDR3 length: 13 amino acids. Trimming cost V 4 bases and J 4 bases, with 13 bases left between them. Per germline, CDR1 SQVTM and CDR2 ANQGSEA. The CDR3 region is CSVVGPEGTEAFF. The CDR3 DNA sequence: TGCAGCGTTGTAGGTCCCGAGGGCACTGAAGCTTTCTTT.

This clonotype was seen at least ten times. This chain connects TRBV28 to TRBJ2-7, with a weak D call TRBD1 (5 bases). Germline-derived CDR1 and CDR2 are MDHEN and SYDVKM. V lost 1 base and J 5 bases, leaving 12 bases between the germline ends. This CDR3 has 14 residues. CDR3 in DNA: TGTGCCAGCAGTTTATTGACAGTCGGAGACGAGCAGTACTTC. Its protein is CASSLLTVGDEQYF.

Ten or more counts support this clonotype. The V gene is TRBV6-4, the J gene TRBJ1-1; no firm D call. Germline CDR1 is MRHNA and CDR2 is SNTAGT. This CDR3 has 17 residues. Trimming removed 5 bases at V and 0 bases at J, with 19 bases between. CDR3: CASSRYQRHGMNTEAFF. The CDR3 region has the DNA TGTGCCAGCAGTCGGTACCAGAGGCACGGTATGAACACTGAAGCTTTCTTT.

This clonotype was found many times. This sequence joins TRBV6-2 or TRBV6-3 and TRBJ2-2, with D maybe TRBD2 (5 bases). The CDR3 sequence is 17 residues long. Germline lookup yields CDR1 MNHEY and CDR2 SVGEGT. V gave up 2 bases and J gave up 4 bases, with 17 bases separating them. CDR3 DNA sequence: TGTGCCAGCAGTTACAGACTTCCAAGAGGAGGCACCGGGGAGCTGTTTTTT. Amino acid sequence: CASSYRLPRGGTGELFF.

This clonotype has at least ten counts. This chain joins TRBV30 and TRBJ2-2; possible D gene TRBD2, 6 bases. In germline, CDR1 is GTSNPN, CDR2 SVGIG (reference sequence). This CDR3 is 14 amino acids long. V was trimmed by 3 bases and J by 1 base, leaving 9 bases between them. CDR3 sequence: CAWRRLGNTGELFF. The CDR3, as DNA: TGTGCCTGGAGAAGACTAGGGAACACCGGGGAGCTGTTTTTT.

The sample holds many counts of this clonotype. This chain connects TRBV28 to TRBJ2-7, with TRBD1 identical over 10 bases. In germline, CDR1 is MDHEN, CDR2 SYDVKM. This CDR3 comprises 15 residues. Unmatched junction bases numbered 10, after V lost 11 bases and J lost 0 bases. This CDR3 reads CAASGQGLLSYEQYF. In nucleotides, the CDR3 is TGTGCCGCATCGGGACAGGGGCTTCTCTCCTACGAGCAGTACTTC. Variable domain in full (rest from reference TRBV28 and TRBJ2-7): DVKVTQSSRYLVKRTGEKVFLECVQDMDHENMFWYRQDPGLGLRLIYFSYDVKMKEKGDIPEGYSVSREKKERFSLILESASTNQTSMYLCAASGQGLLSYEQYFGPGTRLTVT.

This clonotype was observed at least ten times. This chain uses TRBV7-3 with TRBJ1-1; tentative D call: TRBD1 (6 bases). V lost 6 bases, J lost 4 bases, and 21 bases lay in between. CDR3 length: 16 amino acids. Germline V CDR1 and CDR2: SGHTA, FQGTGA. CDR3 sequence: CASRYSSDRLVTEAFF. CDR3 coding DNA: TGTGCCAGCAGATATTCCTCGGACAGACTGGTCACTGAAGCTTTCTTT.

This clonotype was seen many times. The chain recombines TRBV7-2 with TRBJ1-1; 7 nucleotides match TRBD1. CDR3 length: 13 amino acids. From germline, CDR1 is SGHTA and CDR2 FQGNSA. Trimming took 1 base from V and 10 from J; bases not matched to a gene: 6. This CDR3 reads CASSLVSQGGAFF. As DNA, the CDR3 is TGTGCCAGCAGCTTAGTCTCCCAGGGGGGAGCTTTCTTT.

This clonotype appeared many times. The rearrangement uses TRBV28 and TRBJ2-2; the D gene is possibly TRBD1 (5 bases). V was pared by 4 bases and J by 7 bases, with 16 bases between. Germline values: CDR1 MDHEN, CDR2 SYDVKM. The CDR3 sequence is 15 residues long. The CDR3 nucleotides read TGTGCCAGCAGTTCCAATTCAGGGTTCGGCGGGGAGCTGTTTTTT. It encodes CASSSNSGFGGELFF.

This clonotype was observed many times. This CDR3 is CASSQIDTYYEQYF. CDR3 nucleotides: TGCGCCAGCAGCCAGATAGACACCTACTACGAGCAGTACTTC. This chain joins TRBV4-1 and TRBJ2-7; no definite D call. V gave up 3 bases and J gave up 3 bases, with 12 bases separating them. From germline, CDR1 is MGHRA and CDR2 YSYEKL. The CDR3 sequence is 14 residues long.

This clonotype occurred many times. The chain recombines TRBV6-5 with TRBJ2-2, with TRBD1 matching 10 bases. The V gene end was trimmed by 2 bases and the J gene end by 7 bases; junction bases not matched to a gene: 1. CDR1 is MNHEY and CDR2 is SVGAGI in the germline V gene. This CDR3 spans 14 amino acids. Written as DNA, the CDR3 is TGTGCCAGCAGTTACGGGACAGGGGTCGGGGAGCTGTTTTTT. This codes for CASSYGTGVGELFF.

This clonotype occurred a few times. This chain links TRBV30 with TRBJ1-4; no reliable D call. The CDR3 has 15 residues. Trimming removed 3 bases from V and 3 bases from J, with 14 bases in between. Germline V gene lookup returns CDR1 GTSNPN and CDR2 SVGIG (reference sequence). Here the CDR3 reads CAWRGRTRSNEKLFF. CDR3 DNA sequence: TGTGCCTGGAGAGGACGAACCAGGTCTAATGAAAAACTGTTTTTT.

This clonotype was observed many times. The chain has TRBV12-3 or TRBV12-4 and TRBJ2-2; D is tentatively TRBD1 or TRBD2 (5 bases each). V was trimmed by 2 bases and J by 1 base, leaving 11 bases between them. The CDR3 totals 16 residues. The CDR3 sequence is CASSLHGAENTGELFF. The CDR3 DNA reads TGTGCCAGCAGTTTACACGGGGCAGAGAACACCGGGGAGCTGTTTTTT.

This clonotype was counted ten times or more. V and J are TRBV6-2 or TRBV6-3 and TRBJ2-2; D uncertain. The CDR3 has 10 residues. Germline-derived CDR1 and CDR2 are MNHEY and SVGEGT. The germline V and J ends were trimmed by 10 bases and 6 bases, with 6 bases remaining between them. The CDR3 is CATGSGELFF. The CDR3 bases are TGTGCCACCGGTTCCGGGGAGCTGTTTTTT.

This clonotype was picked up many times. CDR3 DNA: TGTGCCAGCAGCGCTAGCGGGGGGGCAGGAGAGACCCAGTACTTC. It is translated as CASSASGGAGETQYF. This chain joins TRBV7-2 and TRBJ2-5, with 12 bases fitting TRBD2. The germline V gene has CDR1 SGHTA and CDR2 FQGNSA. The trim removed 5 bases at V and 4 bases at J, leaving 5 bases unmatched. The CDR3 is 15 residues long.

This clonotype was counted ten times or more. This sequence joins TRBV14 and TRBJ1-5; D gene ambiguous. The ends were cut back, 3 bases at V and 4 bases at J, with 4 bases in the middle. The CDR3 loop spans 12 amino acids. The germline V gene has CDR1 SGHDN and CDR2 FVKESK. The CDR3 here is CASSHGNQPQHF. The CDR3 DNA sequence: TGTGCCAGCAGCCACGGGAATCAGCCCCAGCATTTT.

The chain employs TRBV6-2 or TRBV6-3 and TRBJ1-6; D is perhaps TRBD1 (5 bases). The CDR3 spans 11 residues. The germline V and J ends were trimmed by 5 bases and 17 bases, with 13 bases remaining between them. Germline V gene lookup returns CDR1 MNHEY and CDR2 SVGEGT. The CDR3 is CASSAGTAFHF. As DNA, the CDR3 is TGTGCCAGCAGTGCCGGGACCGCCTTCCACTTT.

This clonotype was counted many times. The V and J genes are TRBV7-9 and TRBJ2-7; 7 nucleotides align to TRBD1. Germline V gives CDR1 SEHNR, CDR2 FQNEAQ (reference sequence). The CDR3 is 15 residues long. The trim removed 4 bases at V and 0 bases at J, leaving 6 bases unmatched. Here the CDR3 reads CASSSGTAFSYEQYF. DNA of the CDR3: TGTGCCAGCAGCTCCGGGACAGCGTTCTCCTACGAGCAGTACTTC.

This clonotype showed up just once. The chain employs TRBV6-2 or TRBV6-3 and TRBJ1-1; D is perhaps TRBD1 (6 bases). V was trimmed by 6 bases and J by 5 bases, leaving 19 bases between them. Germline V gene sequence: CDR1 MNHEY, CDR2 SVGEGT. This CDR3 has 15 residues. The CDR3 DNA sequence: TGTGCCAGCAGGCCCATGTCCAGGGGTGGGACTGAAGCTTTCTTT. This encodes CASRPMSRGGTEAFF.

This clonotype has a count of ten or more. The V call is TRBV6-1, the J call TRBJ1-2; a weak D match, TRBD1 (5 bases). This CDR3 has 15 residues. Per the germline V gene, CDR1 is MNHNS and CDR2 is SASEGT. Trimming took off 2 bases at V and 0 bases at J, with 10 bases between the two ends. The CDR3 region is CASSEQGLPNYGYTF. In DNA form, the CDR3 reads TGTGCCAGCAGTGAACAGGGCCTACCTAACTATGGCTACACCTTC.

In its sample, this clonotype was seen once. The chain employs TRBV20-1 and TRBJ1-5; D remains unclear. This CDR3 contains 12 residues. Germline values: CDR1 DFQATT, CDR2 SNEGSKA (reference sequence). V gave up 6 bases and J gave up 6 bases, with 12 bases separating them. The CDR3 spells CSAKAGGQPQHF. Written as DNA, the CDR3 is TGCAGTGCAAAGGCCGGTGGTCAGCCCCAGCATTTT.

The table lists this clonotype with many counts. This sequence joins TRBV11-1 and TRBJ2-2, with D perhaps TRBD2 (6 bases). CDR1 and CDR2 (germline): SGHAT, FQDESV (reference sequence). This CDR3 contains 20 residues. V lost 0 bases and J 0 bases, leaving 20 bases between the germline ends. This CDR3 reads CASSLARASETFANTGELFF. The CDR3 DNA is TGTGCCAGCAGCTTAGCCCGGGCTAGCGAGACTTTCGCGAACACCGGGGAGCTGTTTTTT. Looking up the rest from reference TRBV11-1 and TRBJ2-2 gives the full variable domain: EAEVAQSPRYKITEKSQAVAFWCDPISGHATLYWYRQILGQGPELLVQFQDESVVDDSQLPKDRFSAERLKGVDSTLKIQPAELGDSAMYLCASSLARASETFANTGELFFGEGSRLTVL.

This clonotype was seen ten or more times. This chain connects TRBV29-1 to TRBJ2-2; D call uncertain. CDR1 and CDR2 from the germline V gene are SQVTM and ANQGSEA. V was cut by 5 bases and J by 4 bases, with 8 bases left in between. This CDR3 has 12 residues. CDR3 sequence: CSVYIFTGELFF. The CDR3 DNA reads TGCAGCGTTTATATATTCACCGGGGAGCTGTTTTTT.

The J gene is TRBJ1-1, the V gene TRBV27; 7 bases are a match to TRBD1. This CDR3 has 15 residues. V gave up 2 bases and J gave up 4 bases; unmatched junction bases: 7. Germline CDR1 is MNHEY and CDR2 is SMNVEV (reference sequence). CDR3 sequence (DNA): TGTGCCAGCAGTTTACGAATACAGGGGAGCACTGAAGCTTTCTTT. Translating it yields CASSLRIQGSTEAFF.